The rows below give T cell receptor beta chains drawn from one sample of a study of shared clonotypes between healthy human individuals. Sequencing used immunoSEQ multiplex PCR; TCRdb keeps in-frame clones, though not all of them. The sample has approximately 92,000 clones; almost 70% are singletons. The specimen was memory CD8+ T cells sorted from blood. Every receptor here comes from a man between 25 and 39 years old in good health. Each CDR3 is given with its conserved first and last residue. D genes are given only for firm matches. Clone size is not always given. Where it is, it says once, few, many or a class for expanded clones.

d_gene,v_gene,j_gene,abundance,CDR3nt,CDR3aa
-,TRBV7-2,TRBJ2-7,-,TGTGCCAGCAAGGCTCTCTCCTACGAGCAGTACTTC,CASKALSYEQYF
-,TRBV28,TRBJ2-7,-,TGTGCCAGCAGTTTCCCGCCGGACGACGAGCAGTACTTC,CASSFPPDDEQYF
-,TRBV10-2,TRBJ1-2,-,TGCGCCAGCAGTGAGGACAGAGCAACCTATGGCTACACCTTC,CASSEDRATYGYTF
-,TRBV29-1,TRBJ1-2,once,TGCAGCGTTGGGACAGCTAACTATGGCTACACCTTC,CSVGTANYGYTF
-,TRBV28,TRBJ1-1,-,TGTGCCAGCAGGGACGCAACCACTGAAGCTTTCTTT,CASRDATTEAFF
-,TRBV5-6,TRBJ2-3,few,TGTGCCAGCAGCTTGGGGTCCACAGATACGCAGTATTTT,CASSLGSTDTQYF
-,TRBV30,TRBJ2-6,-,TGTGCCTGGAGTGTACGAACTGGGGCCAACGTCCTGACTTTC,CAWSVRTGANVLTF
-,TRBV5-6,TRBJ2-7,-,TGTGCCAGCAGCTTGCCTGGGTCGAACTACGAGCAGTACTTC,CASSLPGSNYEQYF
TRBD2,TRBV7-8,TRBJ2-1,-,TGTGCCAGCAGCTTAGTCCTAGCGGAGAATACCTACAATGAGCAGTTCTTC,CASSLVLAENTYNEQFF
TRBD1,TRBV4-2,TRBJ2-7,-,TGTGCCAGCAGCTTAACAGGGGTCCACTACGAGCAGTACTTC,CASSLTGVHYEQYF
TRBD2,TRBV4-2,TRBJ2-1,-,TGTGCCAGCAGCCAATTCCTAGGGACTAGCGGGAGGGTGAATGAGCAGTTCTTC,CASSQFLGTSGRVNEQFF
-,TRBV27,TRBJ2-1,-,TGTGCCAGCAACACCCCGGGCAGATACAATGAGCAGTTCTTC,CASNTPGRYNEQFF
TRBD2,TRBV5-4,TRBJ2-7,-,TGTGCCAGCAGCTTAGACCTAGCGGGATTCGAGCAGTACTTC,CASSLDLAGFEQYF
-,TRBV28,TRBJ2-7,-,TGTGCCAGCAGTTTAATGTCCTACGAGCAGTACTTC,CASSLMSYEQYF
TRBD1,TRBV7-2,TRBJ2-5,-,TGTGCCAGCAGCTCGCTGGGACAGGGGGCAAGGAAGACCCAGTACTTC,CASSSLGQGARKTQYF
-,TRBV11-2,TRBJ1-1,-,TGTGCCAGCAGCCTCAGACTGAATCTCCCCGAAGCTTTCTTT,CASSLRLNLPEAFF
TRBD1,TRBV29-1,TRBJ2-7,-,TGCAGCATTGGACAGGGGTACGAGCAGTACTTC,CSIGQGYEQYF
TRBD2,TRBV4-3,TRBJ2-7,-,TGCGCCAGCAGCCAATTCGGGGGGGCCTACGAGCAGTACTTC,CASSQFGGAYEQYF
TRBD2,TRBV29-1,TRBJ2-5,many,TGCAGCGTTGAAGATTCCAAAGAACGACGTTTCCAAATAGCGGGAGGGGAGACCCAGTACTTC,CSVEDSKERRFQIAGGETQYF
TRBD2,TRBV5-3,TRBJ2-1,-,TGTGCCAGCAGCCAAACTAGCGGGAGGAAGAATGAGCAGTTCTTC,CASSQTSGRKNEQFF
-,TRBV11-1,TRBJ1-2,-,TGTGCCAGCAGCTTAGAAGCTGGGGGCGGCTACTATGGCTACACCTTC,CASSLEAGGGYYGYTF
-,TRBV11-1,TRBJ1-2,-,TGTGCCAGCAGCTTAAACATAAACTATGGCTACACCTTC,CASSLNINYGYTF
TRBD2,TRBV10-1,TRBJ2-5,-,TGCGCCAGCATAGGGGAGCCGGAAGCGGGAGGTATGGATGGGTCAAAAGAGACCCAGTACTTC,CASIGEPEAGGMDGSKETQYF
TRBD1,TRBV20-1,TRBJ1-2,-,TGCAAAGGACAGGATAGTCATGACTACACCTTC,CKGQDSHDYTF
-,TRBV7-9,TRBJ2-3,-,TGTGCCAGCACCCTCCTCGGCGGACTTAGCACAGATACGCAGTATTTT,CASTLLGGLSTDTQYF
-,TRBV6-5,TRBJ1-5,-,TGTGCCAGCAGAGTTAAGCGGGTTAGCAATCAGCCCCAGCATTTT,CASRVKRVSNQPQHF
TRBD1,TRBV5-5,TRBJ1-5,few,TGTGCCAGCAGCTTAGGGACAGGCGACAGCAATCAGCCCCAGCATTTT,CASSLGTGDSNQPQHF
TRBD1,TRBV6-1,TRBJ1-2,-,TGTGCCAGCAGTGAAGCCGGGACAGGGGGCGCAGGCTATGGCTACACCTTC,CASSEAGTGGAGYGYTF
-,TRBV5-4,TRBJ2-5,-,TGTGCCAGCAGCTTGCCTAAAGAGACCCAGTACTTC,CASSLPKETQYF
-,TRBV5-1,TRBJ1-5,few,TGCGCCAGCAGCTTGGGTGAGGTTGGCGGCAATCAGCCCCAGCATTTT,CASSLGEVGGNQPQHF